A single T cell receptor (beta chain) is shown here with its context. This clone was seen just once. Its binding antigen is unknown. No quality values exist for individual bases; no much larger clone is one base distant. For CDR1 and CDR2, the germline V gene (reference sequence) lists LNHDA and SQIVND. V ends up 8 bases short and J 5 bases short, with an unmatched junction base count of 7. There are 13 amino acids in the CDR3, from cysteine to phenylalanine inclusive. The only DNA kept is the CDR3, 39 bases in frame from the first base. This entry comes from a study of blood T cell repertoires in COVID-19 (dated by TCRdb to the early 2020s). For context, the study as a whole: Samples covering the acute and convalescent phases of COVID-19 were provided by collaborators in the United States, Italy and Spain. The prospective study material was composed of cDNA or gDNA derived from T cells, B-cell-depleted T cells, or PBMCs. Subjects who had been exposed to COVID-19, were actively infected with it, or had recovered from it provided the deeply sampled blood TCRbeta repertoires that made up the dataset. A freely available public database, intended as a resource for researchers studying the immune response to SARS-CoV-2, is where the repertoires were released. The samples were drawn from the first 160 participants of the ongoing ImmuneRACE study and from some 1,300 subjects provided by 6 global collaborators. A de-identified subject ID, COVID-19 status, age in years and sex were almost always included in the sample metadata. Where available, HLA class I and class II types were obtained from metadata supplied by the sample provider rather than from assay-based typing.

Samples from volunteer blood donors who had recovered from COVID-19 were contributed by a second Seattle source. Whole blood was collected in K2EDTA tubes by collaborating institutions according to the institutions' own protocols. For TCRbeta analysis, collaborators shipped samples as frozen whole blood, isolated PBMCs, or DNA extracted from either of those sample types. The investigation overall reported the following: How much clinical and demographic metadata was included differed by source and by participant, and the metadata was provided uncurated.

TCRbeta CDR3 regions were amplified from genomic DNA using the immunoSEQ Assay, a bias-controlled multiplex PCR. In the paper's pipeline: The number of nucleated cells in each sample was estimated by amplification of reference gene primers within the assay. To quantify the absolute abundance of each unique TCRbeta CDR3 rearrangement, sequence reads were collapsed and filtered. For each sample, productive Simpson clonality was calculated by taking the square root of Simpson's diversity index across productive rearrangements. TCRdb holds this immuneACCESS table with in-frame rearrangements only. Some clones are missing; in checked studies, unresolved V genes explain under half, and the rest has no known cause. The V and J calls and clone size were taken over from that table, and D and trimming were inferred from the DNA. This sample is represented by approximately 260,000 clones; approximately 86% of them were singletons. The ten biggest clones cover 7.2% of the sample.

The sequencing input was peripheral blood. The clonotype comes from a man aged 55 to 70 who had recovered from COVID-19. Recombination connected TRBV19 to TRBJ1-1; TRBD1 lines up with 8 middle nucleotides. The CDR3 corresponds to CASESDRATEAFF. The DNA is as follows: TGTGCCAGTGAATCGGACAGGGCAACTGAAGCTTTCTTT.